This T cell receptor beta chain derives from a study of metastatic and nonmetastatic thyroid tumors. Study at large: Both malignant and benign thyroid patients supplied peripheral blood and tumor or nodule tissue samples, across which the repertoires of these patients were then compared.

The V gene end was trimmed by 4 bases and the J gene end by 3 bases; junction bases not matched to a gene: 5. Germline CDR1 reads MNHEY; CDR2 reads SVGEGT. This CDR3 contains 15 residues. TCRdb redid the clone calls on the PCR reads using MiXCR. The sample lists about 19,000 clones; around 17% were seen once. Regarding the study as a whole: Malignant thyroid tumors reportedly had TCR beta diversity that was significantly higher than in benign nodules, in blood and tumor.

For this clone: What it binds is unknown.

Until they underwent thyroid surgery, no patient had received any treatment. The receptor was isolated from a male donor with papillary thyroid cancer or a benign thyroid nodule (not recorded which). Some clones in this sample may be carry-over from other donors' samples. Material: blood. The chain uses TRBV6-2 or TRBV6-3 and TRBJ2-1; TRBD2 aligns across 8 bases. CDR3 amino acids: CASSSKLADYNEQFF. The CDR3 DNA follows: TGTGCCAGCAGTTCGAAACTAGCGGACTACAATGAGCAGTTCTTC.